This TCR beta chain comes out of a study of blood T cells in healthy people across ages. The ends were cut back, 0 bases at V and 9 bases at J, with 12 bases in the middle. Looked up from germline, CDR1 is KGHSH and CDR2 is LQKENI. The CDR3 has 15 amino acids. Study-level results: Fewer expanded clones and more diversity marked long-lived versus aged donors. Donor CMV status, an unknown factor, possibly confounded changes in expanded clonotypes.

Note on this clonotype: Its specificity is not known.

A second about 7 to 12 cycle PCR used barcoded and J-beta primers. The template-switch adaptor was a 5' adaptor with 12 random nucleotides. It tagged each cDNA molecule. TCRdb re-called the 5' RACE reads through MiXCR, storing one row per CDR3 protein. The table shows approximately 600,000 distinct CDR3 sequences, with 58% occurring only once. This receptor was taken from a man aged 55 to 69 in good health. The chain employs TRBV18 and TRBJ1-6; D is undetermined. The sample consisted of blood. The CDR3 DNA is TGTGCCAGCTCACCACCGACCCAGAGCGGTTCACCCCTCCACTTT. It specifies CASSPPTQSGSPLHF. The full variable domain, completed using reference TRBV18 and TRBJ1-6, is NAGVMQNPRHLVRRRGQEARLRCSPMKGHSHVYWYRQLPEEGLKFMVYLQKENIIDESGMPKERFSAEFPKEGPSILRIQQVVRGDSAAYFCASSPPTQSGSPLHFGNGTRLTVT.